Sequencing of this T cell receptor beta chain was carried out in a study of beta chain features in type 1 diabetes. The study, taken as a whole, reports: Shortening of TCRB CDR3s, moderate but significant, appeared in all four CD4+ subsets of Type 1 diabetes patients. The influence of HLA type on TCRB rearrangement stayed undetermined.

Every donor had blood drawn once into heparin, approximately 120 mL on average. CD45RO/CCR7/CD25/CD127/CD95/CD27 sorting isolated CD4+ naive, central memory, regulatory and stem cell-like memory cells. Without exception, sorted populations had purity beyond 98%. The study reverse transcribed the entire isolated RNA, so it sequenced expressed TCRB transcripts. TCRdb's copy holds only in-frame clones and misses some; the assay was immunoSEQ multiplex PCR. This sample has about 650,000 clones; around 11% occur once, and the top ten carry more than 0.1%. This clone showed up just a few times. The antigen remains undetermined. The sequencing sample was made of naive CD4+ T cells from blood. This TCR was sampled from a man aged 30-40 years with type 1 diabetes.

CDR3 sequence: CSARGFGGYTF. The CDR3 DNA sequence: TGCAGTGCTAGAGGTTTCGGTGGCTACACCTTC. This chain links TRBV20-1 with TRBJ1-2; no reliable D call. Per germline, CDR1 DFQATT and CDR2 SNEGSKA (reference sequence). The CDR3 has 11 amino acids. V was trimmed by 1 base and J by 7 bases, leaving 7 bases between them.